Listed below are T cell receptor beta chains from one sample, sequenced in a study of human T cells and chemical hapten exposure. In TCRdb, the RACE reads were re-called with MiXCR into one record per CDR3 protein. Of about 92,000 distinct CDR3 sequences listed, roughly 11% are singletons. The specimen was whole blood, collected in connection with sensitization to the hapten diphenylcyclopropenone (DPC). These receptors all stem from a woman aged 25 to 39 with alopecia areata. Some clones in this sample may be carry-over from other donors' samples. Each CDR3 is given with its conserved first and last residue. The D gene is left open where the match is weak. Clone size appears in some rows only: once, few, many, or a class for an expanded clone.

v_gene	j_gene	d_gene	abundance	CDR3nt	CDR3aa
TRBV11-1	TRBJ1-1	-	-	TGTGCCAGCAGCTTAGGAGGACAGAACACTGAAGCTTTCTTT	CASSLGGQNTEAFF
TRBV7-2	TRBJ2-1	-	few	TGTGCCAGCAGCTTTGTTTCAGGGCGGGATGAGCAGTTCTTC	CASSFVSGRDEQFF
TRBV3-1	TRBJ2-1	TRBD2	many	TGTGCCAGCAGCTTCGGACTAGCGGGGGTGAACTCCTACAATGAGCAGTTCTTC	CASSFGLAGVNSYNEQFF
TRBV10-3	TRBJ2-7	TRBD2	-	TGTGCCATCAGAAACGGACTAGCCCAATACGAGCAGTACTTC	CAIRNGLAQYEQYF
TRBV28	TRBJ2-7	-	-	TGTGCCAGCAACGAGGGCCGGTACGAGCAGTACTTC	CASNEGRYEQYF
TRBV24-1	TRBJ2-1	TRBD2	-	TGTGCCACCAGTGACCGCGAGGCGGGAGCTTACTGGCAATTCAATGAGCAGTTCTTC	CATSDREAGAYWQFNEQFF
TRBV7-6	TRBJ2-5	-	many	TGTGCCAGCAATTCTGTGGGGGTGTACCAAGAGACCCAGTACTTC	CASNSVGVYQETQYF
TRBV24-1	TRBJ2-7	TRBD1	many	TGTGCCACCAGCCACAGGGGCTACGAGCAGTACTTC	CATSHRGYEQYF
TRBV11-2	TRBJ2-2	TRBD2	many	TGTGCCAGCAGCCACCGAGGGAGCGGGGCCGGGGAGCTGTTTTTT	CASSHRGSGAGELFF
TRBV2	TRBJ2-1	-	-	TGTGCCAGCAGTGAGGGGCAAGAGCAGTTCTTC	CASSEGQEQFF
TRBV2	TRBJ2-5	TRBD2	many	TGTGCCAGCAGTGGCCCTAGCGGAGAGACCCAGTACTTC	CASSGPSGETQYF
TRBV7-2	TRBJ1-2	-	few	TGTGCCAGCAGCTTAGCTCCCAGTCCGAATGGCTACACCTTC	CASSLAPSPNGYTF
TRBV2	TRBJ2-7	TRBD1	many	TGTGCCAGCAGCGGGACAGAATCCTACGAGCAGTACTTC	CASSGTESYEQYF
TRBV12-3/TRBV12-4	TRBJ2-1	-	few	TGTGCCATTTCAGGAGGGGGCCATCATGAGCAGTTCTTC	CAISGGGHHEQFF
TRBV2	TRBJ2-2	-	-	TGTGCCAGTCAGAGAGACTCAGCGAACACCGGGGAGCTGTTTTTT	CASQRDSANTGELFF
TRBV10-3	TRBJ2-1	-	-	TGTGCCATCAGTGATGCAAGGAGCAATGAGCAGTTCTTC	CAISDARSNEQFF
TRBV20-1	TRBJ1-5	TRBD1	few	TGCAGTGCTAGCCAGTCAGGGGGAGATCAGCCCCAGCATTTT	CSASQSGGDQPQHF
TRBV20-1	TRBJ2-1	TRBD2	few	TGCAGTGCTAGCGGGAGGGCCCTCTGGGAGCAGTTCTTC	CSASGRALWEQFF
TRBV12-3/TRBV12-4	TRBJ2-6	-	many	TGTGCCAGCAGTTTCAAGGCTTCTGGGGCCAACGTCCTGACTTTC	CASSFKASGANVLTF
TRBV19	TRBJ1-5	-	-	TGTGCCAGTAGTCCTCAAATGACGGGCAATCAGCCCCAGCATTTT	CASSPQMTGNQPQHF
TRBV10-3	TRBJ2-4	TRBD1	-	TGTGCCATCAGTGGTGGGACAGGAATTAATAAGGGAGCCAAAAACATTCAGTACTTC	CAISGGTGINKGAKNIQYF
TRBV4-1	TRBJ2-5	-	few	TGCGCCAGCAGCCAAGTGGGGATGGAGACCCAGTACTTC	CASSQVGMETQYF
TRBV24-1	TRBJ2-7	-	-	TGTGCCACCAGTGATGGCGGAACCTACGAGCAGTACTTC	CATSDGGTYEQYF
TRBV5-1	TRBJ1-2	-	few	TGCGCCAGCAGCTTTTCCACAGGTCGAATGGATGGCTACACCTTC	CASSFSTGRMDGYTF
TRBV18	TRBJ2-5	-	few	TGTGCCAGCTCACCACTTCAAGTGAAAGAGACCCAGTACTTC	CASSPLQVKETQYF
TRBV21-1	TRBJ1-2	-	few	TGTGCCAGCAGCAAAGTAAACAGAGAGTATGGCTACACCTTC	CASSKVNREYGYTF
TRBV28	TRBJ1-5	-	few	TGTGCCAGCACAAGGGAGCGACAGCCCCAGCATTTT	CASTRERQPQHF
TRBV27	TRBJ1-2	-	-	TGTGCCAGCAGTTTGAGAGCTAACTATGGCTACACCTTC	CASSLRANYGYTF
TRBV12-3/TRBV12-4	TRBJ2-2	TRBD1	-	TGTGCCAGCAGACCGGACAGGGGGCTAGAGACCGGGGAGCTGTTTTTT	CASRPDRGLETGELFF
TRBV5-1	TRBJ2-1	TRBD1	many	TGCGCCAGCAGCTTCGCCGGGACAGGGGGTGTTGAGCAGTTCTTC	CASSFAGTGGVEQFF
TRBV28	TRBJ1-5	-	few	TGTGCCAGCAGTTTAGTTCAGCAAAATCAGCCCCAGCATTTT	CASSLVQQNQPQHF
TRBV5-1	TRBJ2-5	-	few	TGCGCCAGCAGCTCACAGGTCGGCAGCCAAGAGACCCAGTACTTC	CASSSQVGSQETQYF
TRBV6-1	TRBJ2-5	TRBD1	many	TGTGCCAGCAGTGTACCGACAGGGGAAGAGACCCAGTACTTC	CASSVPTGEETQYF
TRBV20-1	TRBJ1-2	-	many	TGCAGTGCTAGTCAGGCTGAAGGCTACACCTTC	CSASQAEGYTF
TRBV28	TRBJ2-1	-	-	TGTGCCAGCAGTCCCTCCGTAGGGACCTACAATGAGCAGTTCTTC	CASSPSVGTYNEQFF
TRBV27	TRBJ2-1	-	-	TGTGCCAGCAGTTTATCCCCCAGGCAGGCCTACAATGAGCAGTTCTTC	CASSLSPRQAYNEQFF
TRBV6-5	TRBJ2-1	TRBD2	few	TGTGCCAGCAGTTACTCGAGGGCGGGGGGGTACAATGAGCAGTTCTTC	CASSYSRAGGYNEQFF
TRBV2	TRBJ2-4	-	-	TGTGCCAGCAGTGATTCAAACATTCAGTACTTC	CASSDSNIQYF
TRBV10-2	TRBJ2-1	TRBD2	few	TGCGCCAGCAGGGTAGCGGGGGCGGCGTACAATGAGCAGTTCTTC	CASRVAGAAYNEQFF
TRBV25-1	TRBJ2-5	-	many	TGTGCCAGCAGTTTCCCGTCGACAGTTCAAGAGACCCAGTACTTC	CASSFPSTVQETQYF
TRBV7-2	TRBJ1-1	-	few	TGTGCCAGCAGCCCCCCGACCATGAACACTGAAGCTTTCTTT	CASSPPTMNTEAFF
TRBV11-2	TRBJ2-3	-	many	TGTGCCAGCAGCTCGGGCGCGACGGGGGGACACTACGATACGCAGTATTTT	CASSSGATGGHYDTQYF
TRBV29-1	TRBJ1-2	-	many	TGCAGCCTGAGGTACGCCTATGGCTACACCTTC	CSLRYAYGYTF
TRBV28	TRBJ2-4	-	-	TGTGCCAGCAGTCCGATTGGGATCCGGGGAAACATTCAGTACTTC	CASSPIGIRGNIQYF
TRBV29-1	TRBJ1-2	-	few	TGCAGCGTTGCTACACCCTCGGGAGTCGGCTATGGCTACACCTTC	CSVATPSGVGYGYTF
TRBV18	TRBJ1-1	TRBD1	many	TGTGCCAGCTCACCCAACAGGGGAGGTTTGAACACTGAAGCTTTCTTT	CASSPNRGGLNTEAFF
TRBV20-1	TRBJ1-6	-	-	TGCAGTGCCAGAGGTGGAGGGAATAATTCACCCCTCCACTTT	CSARGGGNNSPLHF
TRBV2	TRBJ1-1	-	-	TGTGCCAGCAGGGTAACTAACACTGAAGCTTTCTTT	CASRVTNTEAFF
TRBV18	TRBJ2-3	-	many	TGTGCCAGCTCACCACGGACAGCCACAGATACGCAGTATTTT	CASSPRTATDTQYF
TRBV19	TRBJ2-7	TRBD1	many	TGTGCCAGTAGCGTCCGGGACAGTCTCTACGAGCAGTACTTC	CASSVRDSLYEQYF
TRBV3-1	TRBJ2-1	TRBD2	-	TGTGCCAGCAGCTCGACTAGCGGGGGGGCCTCCCTCTCCTACAATGAGCAGTTCTTC	CASSSTSGGASLSYNEQFF
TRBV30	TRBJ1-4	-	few	TGTGCCTGGAGTCCCCGGGGAGAAAAACTGTTTTTT	CAWSPRGEKLFF
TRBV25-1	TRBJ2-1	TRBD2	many	TGTGCCAGCAGCCCCGAGAGGACTAGCGGCACGAATGAGCAGTTCTTC	CASSPERTSGTNEQFF